These T cell receptor beta chains were read from a single sample in a study of siplizumab effects on memory and regulatory T cells. Method: immunoSEQ multiplex PCR; TCRdb's copy keeps in-frame clones and lacks some. The table records about 120,000 clones, roughly 95% of them present only once. The material sequenced was non-Treg CD4+ T cells sorted from blood. All receptors derive from a human donor in good health. The CDR3 runs from the conserved cysteine through the conserved F or W. The D gene is left open where the match is weak. Not every row has a clone size; where given, it reads once, few, many or a size class.

clone_size,j_call,v_call,d_call,cdr3_aa,cdr3_nt
-,TRBJ2-3,TRBV4-3,-,CASSQDRAAGPDTQYF,TGCGCCAGCAGCCAAGATCGGGCTGCCGGGCCAGATACGCAGTATTTT
-,TRBJ2-7,TRBV7-2,-,CASSLIGADEQYF,TGTGCCAGCAGCTTAATCGGGGCCGACGAGCAGTACTTC
once,TRBJ2-7,TRBV18,-,CASSPPGSNEVQYF,TGTGCCAGCTCACCTCCGGGGTCCAACGAAGTGCAGTACTTC
-,TRBJ1-1,TRBV28,-,CAALGPNTEAFF,TGTGCGGCTTTGGGGCCGAACACTGAAGCTTTCTTT
-,TRBJ2-5,TRBV11-2,-,CASSLAGSQETQYF,TGTGCCAGCAGCTTGGCAGGGAGCCAAGAGACCCAGTACTTC
-,TRBJ1-2,TRBV19,-,CASSRAGANYGYTF,TGTGCCAGTAGTAGGGCAGGGGCGAACTATGGCTACACCTTC
-,TRBJ1-2,TRBV7-9,TRBD1,CASSPGQLGGYGYTF,TGTGCCAGCAGCCCGGGACAGTTAGGTGGCTATGGCTACACCTTC
-,TRBJ2-1,TRBV5-1,TRBD2,CASSLGDYLDEQFF,TGCGCCAGCAGCTTGGGGGACTACCTCGATGAGCAGTTCTTC
-,TRBJ1-2,TRBV28,TRBD1,CASGQDRGVNYGYTF,TGTGCCAGCGGCCAAGACAGGGGGGTTAACTATGGCTACACCTTC
once,TRBJ2-5,TRBV7-7,TRBD2,CASSWTRQETQYF,TGTGCCAGCAGCTGGACTAGACAAGAGACCCAGTACTTC
-,TRBJ2-5,TRBV7-6,TRBD1,CASSLGSGGWETQYF,TGTGCCAGCAGCTTAGGTTCAGGGGGTTGGGAGACCCAGTACTTC
-,TRBJ1-5,TRBV2,-,CASTEDGGGSNQPQHF,TGTGCCAGCACCGAAGATGGGGGGGGATCCAATCAGCCCCAGCATTTT
-,TRBJ2-7,TRBV21-1,-,CASSKIGRAHEQYF,TGTGCCAGCAGCAAGATCGGCAGGGCCCACGAGCAGTACTTC
once,TRBJ2-1,TRBV5-1,-,CASRLDSSYNEQFF,TGCGCCAGCAGGTTGGACAGTTCCTACAATGAGCAGTTCTTC
-,TRBJ2-4,TRBV2,-,CASSERLAKNIQYF,TGTGCCAGCAGTGAGAGGCTAGCCAAAAACATTCAGTACTTC
-,TRBJ1-3,TRBV5-4,-,CASSATKKSGSSGNTIYF,TGTGCCAGCAGCGCGACGAAAAAATCGGGGAGCTCTGGAAACACCATATATTTT
-,TRBJ2-7,TRBV6-6,-,CASSSLGAGDEQYF,TGTGCCAGCAGCTCCCTAGGGGCAGGCGACGAGCAGTACTTC
-,TRBJ1-1,TRBV11-2,-,CASSLDTEAFF,TGTGCCAGCAGCTTAGACACTGAAGCTTTCTTT
-,TRBJ2-5,TRBV19,-,CASSIWATGIQETQYF,TGTGCCAGTAGTATATGGGCAACAGGGATCCAAGAGACCCAGTACTTC
-,TRBJ2-7,TRBV11-3,TRBD2,CASSRGLAGLSEQYF,TGTGCCAGCAGTCGAGGACTAGCGGGTTTAAGCGAGCAGTACTTC
-,TRBJ2-1,TRBV4-2,-,CASSQEGGPGGPYNEQFF,TGTGCCAGCAGCCAAGAGGGGGGGCCAGGGGGTCCCTACAATGAGCAGTTCTTC
-,TRBJ1-6,TRBV15,-,CATSRVGPNSPLHF,TGTGCCACCAGCAGAGTTGGCCCGAATTCACCCCTCCACTTT
-,TRBJ2-3,TRBV6-5,TRBD1,CASRPGQRTDTQYF,TGTGCCAGCAGACCGGGACAGAGAACAGATACGCAGTATTTT
-,TRBJ1-6,TRBV5-1,-,CASSLGDSNSPLHF,TGCGCCAGCAGCTTGGGGGACTCTAATTCACCCCTCCACTTT
-,TRBJ1-1,TRBV6-1,TRBD1,CASSALDRVTEAFF,TGTGCCAGCAGTGCCCTCGACAGGGTGACTGAAGCTTTCTTT
-,TRBJ2-4,TRBV2,-,CASSGEIFGYF,TGTGCCAGCAGTGGCGAGATCTTCGGGTACTTC
few,TRBJ1-2,TRBV2,-,CASSELTGSGGYTF,TGTGCCAGCAGTGAACTCACAGGGTCGGGTGGCTACACCTTC
-,TRBJ1-1,TRBV7-3,-,CASSLGPAVGKEAFF,TGTGCCAGCAGCTTAGGTCCAGCGGTCGGAAAGGAAGCTTTCTTT
-,TRBJ1-5,TRBV30,-,CAWGQINQPQHF,TGTGCCTGGGGACAGATCAATCAGCCCCAGCATTTT
-,TRBJ2-3,TRBV2,TRBD2,CASRTERGGLDTQYF,TGTGCCAGCAGGACCGAGCGGGGGGGCTTAGATACGCAGTATTTT
-,TRBJ2-7,TRBV16,-,CASSPYRYSYEQYF,TGTGCCAGCAGCCCCTACCGATACTCCTACGAGCAGTACTTC
-,TRBJ2-2,TRBV6-1,-,CAGRKGGLNTGELFF,TGTGCCGGAAGGAAGGGGGGGTTGAACACCGGGGAGCTGTTTTTT
few,TRBJ2-7,TRBV28,-,CASSSAPLYEQYF,TGTGCCAGCAGCTCCGCGCCTCTTTACGAGCAGTACTTC
-,TRBJ2-6,TRBV29-1,TRBD2,CSVPTSGAGANVLTF,TGCAGCGTTCCGACTAGCGGGGCTGGGGCCAACGTCCTGACTTTC
-,TRBJ2-2,TRBV9,TRBD2,CASSVVGRGLVPGELFF,TGTGCCAGCAGCGTAGTCGGTCGCGGACTAGTCCCCGGGGAGCTGTTTTTT
-,TRBJ2-1,TRBV5-4,TRBD2,CASREAGGRLDEQFF,TGTGCCAGCAGGGAGGCGGGGGGGCGACTGGATGAGCAGTTCTTC